Shown below are 31 T cell receptor beta chains from a single sample sequenced in a study of T cell repertoires in cytomegalovirus infection. TCRdb independently ran MiXCR on the reads; one entry per CDR3 protein. Among almost 300,000 distinct CDR3 sequences listed, about 9.1% were seen once. Sequencing was done on a sample of PBMCs. The receptor set was obtained from a human donor in good health (CMV status not recorded). Some clones in this sample may be carry-over from other donors' samples.

This clonotype was seen at least ten times. The chain employs TRBV20-1 and TRBJ1-3; TRBD1 might be the D (5 bases). Germline V gene sequence: CDR1 DFQATT, CDR2 SNEGSKA (reference sequence). V dropped 0 bases and J dropped 2 bases, with 8 bases sitting between them. The CDR3 covers 14 residues. The CDR3 coding sequence is TGCAGTGCTAGAGACGGGGCTGCTGGAAACACCATATATTTT. Translating it yields CSARDGAAGNTIYF.

V usage is TRBV18 and J usage is TRBJ1-2, with TRBD1 as a possible D gene (6 bases). The V end was cut by 3 bases, the J end by 12 bases, with 14 bases between. The length of the CDR3 is 12 residues. In germline, CDR1 is KGHSH, CDR2 LQKENI. This CDR3 is CASSPPLGGHTF. In DNA form, the CDR3 reads TGTGCCAGCTCACCCCCTCTTGGGGGCCACACCTTC.

The CDR3 reads CASRETGVANYGYTF. The DNA for the CDR3 is TGTGCCAGCAGGGAGACAGGCGTAGCTAACTATGGCTACACCTTC. This chain connects TRBV6-5 to TRBJ1-2; perhaps TRBD1 as D (6 bases). The germline V and J ends were trimmed by 6 bases and 0 bases, with 14 bases remaining between them. Germline CDR1 is MNHEY and CDR2 is SVGAGI. This CDR3 contains 15 residues.

This clonotype was counted ten times or more. This chain links TRBV28 with TRBJ1-2; tentatively, D is TRBD1 (5 bases). The CDR3 sequence is 15 residues long. V was clipped by 4 bases and J by 2 bases, with 14 bases between them. Germline CDR1 MDHEN, CDR2 SYDVKM. CDR3: CASSSLGQGNYGYTF. CDR3 DNA sequence: TGTGCCAGCAGTTCGCTCGGGCAGGGCAACTATGGCTACACCTTC.

As to this clonotype: This clone may be a read error of a much larger clone one base away. The chain recombines TRBV6-8 with TRBJ2-1; 9 nucleotides match TRBD2. The CDR3 spans 16 residues. Germline V gene data show CDR1 as MNHGY and CDR2 as SAAAGT. The CDR3 bases are TGTTCCAGCAGTTACCGGGCGGGGGGGATGCACCATGAGCAGTTCTTC. Its translation is CSSSYRAGGMHHEQFF.

With regard to this clonotype: This may arise from a read error, as a much more abundant clone is one base away. The V gene is TRBV5-6, the J gene TRBJ2-3; TRBD1 is a possible D gene (6 bases). The CDR3 spans 14 residues. Germline assignment: CDR1 SGHDT and CDR2 YYEEEE. V lost 4 bases to trimming and J lost 7 bases, with 16 bases between them. The CDR3 coding sequence is TGTGCCAGCAGCACTTCTCACAGGGTTTATACGCAGTATTTT. Its translation is CASSTSHRVYTQYF. Using reference TRBV5-6 and TRBJ2-3 for the parts outside the CDR3, the full variable domain is DAGVTQSPTHLIKTRGQQVTLRCSPKSGHDTVSWYQQALGQGPQFIFQYYEEEERQRGNFPDRFSGHQFPNYSSELNVNALLLGDSALYLCASSTSHRVYTQYFGPGTRLTVL.

This clonotype was seen many times. J is TRBJ1-1 and V is TRBV7-2, with 7 bases lining up with TRBD1. Germline V gene lookup returns CDR1 SGHTA and CDR2 FQGNSA. V dropped 4 bases and J dropped 4; count of bases not matched to a gene: 9. The CDR3 extends over 15 amino acids. The CDR3 nucleotides are TGTGCCAGCAGCTCGTCGACAGGGAGGGGCACTGAAGCTTTCTTT. Translation: CASSSSTGRGTEAFF.

This clonotype was found many times. This CDR3 is CSARTGAFGNTIYF. Written as DNA, the CDR3 is TGCAGTGCTAGAACAGGGGCCTTTGGAAACACCATATATTTT. The rearrangement joins TRBV20-1 to TRBJ1-3, with 7 bases identical to TRBD1. J lost 3 bases, V lost 2 bases, and 4 bases had no gene match. The CDR3 consists of 14 residues. From germline, CDR1 is DFQATT and CDR2 SNEGSKA (reference sequence).

This clonotype was counted ten times or more. The chain couples TRBV10-3 to TRBJ2-7, with TRBD2 as a possible D gene (5 bases). Germline V CDR1 and CDR2: ENHRY, SYGVKD. V lost 7 bases and J lost 7, with 14 bases in between. The CDR3 is made up of 12 amino acids. The chain's CDR3 is CAINTAGVEQYF. CDR3 DNA: TGTGCCATCAATACTGCGGGCGTAGAGCAGTACTTC.

This clonotype was found many times. The J gene is TRBJ1-1, the V gene TRBV20-1; D is ambiguous. The germline V gene has CDR1 DFQATT and CDR2 SNEGSKA (reference sequence). CDR3 length equals 15 residues. The V gene lost 5 bases and the J gene lost 0 bases, with 16 bases spanning the gap. CDR3 bases: TGCAGTGCTGCCCTGGTCTCTACTATGAACACTGAAGCTTTCTTT. Translated: CSAALVSTMNTEAFF.

V and J are TRBV28 and TRBJ2-1; D not certain. Germline V lookup: CDR1 MDHEN, CDR2 SYDVKM. The CDR3 covers 16 residues. V was shortened by 4 bases and J by 1 base, with 14 bases between the two germline ends. The CDR3 region has the DNA TGTGCCAGCAGTTCGAGTGCGGTTCTGTCCTACAATGAGCAGTTCTTC. It translates to CASSSSAVLSYNEQFF.

Remarks on this clonotype: A junction end diverges from the germline sequence, so it may reflect a read error. V gene TRBV27 combines with J gene TRBJ2-4; TRBD2 is a possible D gene (5 bases). The length of the CDR3 is 14 residues. Germline CDR1 is MNHEY and CDR2 is SMNVEV (reference sequence). The CDR3 nucleotides are TGTGCCGGCAGCCGTATGGACTTTAAAAACATTCAGTACTTC. Its protein product is CAGSRMDFKNIQYF.

This clonotype has at least ten counts. The CDR3 spells CSARHSGGGYPGRSYEQYV. CDR3 coding DNA: TGCAGTGCTAGGCACTCAGGGGGCGGATATCCCGGCCGCTCCTACGAGCAGTACGTC. The chain links TRBV20-1 to TRBJ2-7, with 8 positions matching TRBD1. Germline V gene data show CDR1 as DFQATT and CDR2 as SNEGSKA (reference sequence). The CDR3 runs 19 residues. V lost 3 bases and J lost 0; bases outside the gene matches: 19.

This clonotype was recorded many times. The V gene is TRBV20-1, the J gene TRBJ1-2; D is unresolved. This CDR3 spans 15 amino acids. The germline gives CDR1 DFQATT, CDR2 SNEGSKA (reference sequence). Deletions cut 4 bases from V and 3 bases from J, with 18 bases between. CDR3 sequence (DNA): TGCAGTGCTATTCATGACGGGGATTTGGACTATGGCTACACCTTC. Translated: CSAIHDGDLDYGYTF.

The rearrangement links TRBV2 to TRBJ2-1; 11 bases are shared with TRBD2. Trimming cost V 11 bases and J 8 bases; bases outside gene matches: 8. The CDR3 runs to 13 residues. CDR1 is SNHLY, CDR2 FYNNEI, per germline. The CDR3 coding sequence is TGTGCCGGATCCGGGACTAGCGGACATGAGCAGTTCTTC. It is translated as CAGSGTSGHEQFF.

This clonotype has a count of ten or more. V and J are TRBV4-2 and TRBJ2-1, with TRBD2 matching 10 bases. V gave up 5 bases and J gave up 5 bases; unmatched junction bases: 6. There are 15 residues in the CDR3. Germline assignment: CDR1 LGHNA and CDR2 YNFKEQ. CDR3 nucleotides: TGTGCCAGCAGCAATTTCGGACTAGCGGACAATGAGCAGTTCTTC. Translation gives CASSNFGLADNEQFF.

In DNA, the CDR3 is TGTGCCAGCAGAGCGGGACATTCGGCTGGAAACACCATATATTTT. Translated, it gives CASRAGHSAGNTIYF. J is TRBJ1-3 and V is TRBV28; a possible D gene is TRBD1 (6 bases). This CDR3 spans 15 amino acids. V dropped 6 bases and J dropped 2 bases, with 14 bases sitting between them. Germline CDR1 MDHEN, CDR2 SYDVKM.

A few counts support this clonotype. The CDR3 sequence is CASSEVRVGADTQYF. The CDR3 DNA sequence: TGTGCCAGCAGTGAGGTTAGGGTAGGGGCAGATACGCAGTATTTT. The J gene is TRBJ2-3, the V gene TRBV6-2 or TRBV6-3; D may be TRBD1 (5 bases). Per the germline V gene, CDR1 is MNHEY and CDR2 is SVGEGT. The CDR3 has 15 amino acids. V lost 5 bases and J 4 bases, leaving 16 bases between the germline ends.

The gene calls are TRBV7-2 and TRBJ2-6; D perhaps matches TRBD1 (5 bases). Per the germline V gene, CDR1 is SGHTA and CDR2 is FQGNSA. Trimming stripped 4 bases from V and 3 bases from J, with 10 bases between. The CDR3 contains 15 residues. The CDR3 DNA reads TGTGCCAGCAGCTCCGTTAGGGGTGGGGCCAACGTCCTGACTTTC. Encoded protein: CASSSVRGGANVLTF.

This clonotype was detected only a few times. The chain carries TRBV11-3 and TRBJ2-7, with 9 positions matching TRBD1. V shed 8 bases, J shed 6 bases, and the junction held 8 bases outside the gene matches. This CDR3 contains 13 residues. The germline V gene encodes CDR1 SGHNT and CDR2 YENEEA. Here the CDR3 reads CASAEDRGGEQYF. In DNA, the CDR3 is TGTGCCAGCGCGGAGGACAGGGGTGGCGAGCAGTACTTC.

This clonotype occurred many times. The chain employs TRBV7-9 and TRBJ1-2; no reliable D call. V shed 1 base and J shed 2 bases, with 11 bases lying between them. This CDR3 spans 15 amino acids. Per the germline V gene, CDR1 is SEHNR and CDR2 is FQNEAQ (reference sequence). For the CDR3, the DNA is TGTGCCAGCAGCTTAGTGAGTCCATCCAACTATGGCTACACCTTC. It specifies CASSLVSPSNYGYTF. The full variable domain, completed using reference TRBV7-9 and TRBJ1-2, is DTGVSQNPRHKITKRGQNVTFRCDPISEHNRLYWYRQTLGQGPEFLTYFQNEAQLEKSRLLSDRFSAERPKGSFSTLEIQRTEQGDSAMYLCASSLVSPSNYGYTFGSGTRLTVV.

This clonotype was counted at least ten times. The V call is TRBV28, the J call TRBJ1-1, with 11 bases matching TRBD1. This CDR3 has 15 residues. V gave up 8 bases and J gave up 4 bases; unmatched junction bases: 9. Germline CDR1 MDHEN, CDR2 SYDVKM. The CDR3: CASGGQGQGGTEAFF. CDR3 bases: TGTGCCAGCGGGGGGCAGGGACAGGGGGGCACTGAAGCTTTCTTT. The full variable domain, with the rest looked up from reference TRBV28 and TRBJ1-1, is DVKVTQSSRYLVKRTGEKVFLECVQDMDHENMFWYRQDPGLGLRLIYFSYDVKMKEKGDIPEGYSVSREKKERFSLILESASTNQTSMYLCASGGQGQGGTEAFFGQGTRLTVV.

This clonotype was seen repeatedly, ten times or more. This chain connects TRBV15 to TRBJ2-1, with TRBD2 matching 14 bases. The V segment lost 5 bases and the J segment 7 bases; nucleotides outside the gene matches: 7. CDR3 length equals 16 residues. Germline loops: CDR1 LNHNV, CDR2 YYDKDF (reference sequence). The CDR3 is CATSGGTSGGRNEQFF. The CDR3 coding sequence is TGTGCCACCAGCGGGGGGACTAGCGGGGGCCGAAATGAGCAGTTCTTC.

This clonotype was found a few times. The chain has TRBV20-1 and TRBJ1-6; tentative D call: TRBD1 (6 bases). Germline CDR1 and CDR2: DFQATT and SNEGSKA (reference sequence). The CDR3 extends over 14 amino acids. V was shortened by 0 bases and J by 7 bases, with 10 bases between the two germline ends. The CDR3 region has the DNA TGCAGTGCTAGAGATGCAACAGGGAATTCACCCCTCCACTTT. This translates into CSARDATGNSPLHF.

This clonotype was picked up a small number of times. The V and J genes are TRBV7-9 and TRBJ1-2, with 9 bases fitting TRBD1. Trimming at V came to 10 bases and at J to 5 bases, leaving 14 bases not matched to a gene. The CDR3 covers 15 residues. CDR1 is SEHNR, CDR2 FQNEAQ, per germline (reference sequence). The CDR3 DNA is TGTGCCACCTTATTCGCCGGACAGGGGCATTATGGCTACACCTTC. This translates into CATLFAGQGHYGYTF.

This clonotype showed up many times. The CDR3 DNA follows: TGCAGTGCTTCTAGCGGGGGGACCTACAATGAGCAGTTCTTC. It specifies CSASSGGTYNEQFF. The V gene is TRBV20-1, the J gene TRBJ2-1, with 11 nucleotides matching TRBD2. The CDR3 runs 14 residues. V was pared by 5 bases and J by 2 bases, with 2 bases of the junction left unmatched. Germline lookup yields CDR1 DFQATT and CDR2 SNEGSKA (reference sequence).

In this sample, this clonotype turned up many times. This chain links TRBV7-2 with TRBJ1-1, with a tentative D call TRBD1 (6 bases). The germline V gene encodes CDR1 SGHTA and CDR2 FQGNSA. The V end lost 3 bases, the J end lost 6 bases, and 11 bases lay between the germline ends. The CDR3 has 13 amino acids. The CDR3 DNA is TGTGCCAGCAGCTTTAAGGGGGGGGCTGAAGCTTTCTTT. This sequence encodes CASSFKGGAEAFF.

This clonotype was observed many times. The chain combines TRBV7-9 with TRBJ1-3; 7 positions agree with TRBD1. In germline, CDR1 is SEHNR, CDR2 FQNEAQ (reference sequence). With 8 bases clipped from V and 2 bases from J, the junction kept 6 bases outside the gene matches. The length of the CDR3 is 14 residues. CDR3 protein: CASSLQGAGNTIYF. The CDR3 coding sequence is TGTGCCAGCTCCTTGCAGGGGGCTGGAAACACCATATATTTT.

This clonotype was counted at least ten times. The V call is TRBV20-1, the J call TRBJ1-1; TRBD1 aligns across 7 bases. The CDR3 consists of 15 residues. Germline V gives CDR1 DFQATT, CDR2 SNEGSKA (reference sequence). V lost 7 bases to trimming and J lost 6 bases; unmatched junction nucleotides: 17. The CDR3 coding sequence is TGCAGTGTTCGACGTGGAAGACAGGGCTTGGCTGAAGCTTTCTTT. Amino acids: CSVRRGRQGLAEAFF.

This clonotype was seen a handful of times. The chain recombines TRBV19 with TRBJ2-2; D remains ambiguous. There are 15 residues in the CDR3. V was pared by 3 bases and J by 2 bases, with 10 bases between. Per the germline V gene, CDR1 is LNHDA and CDR2 is SQIVND (reference sequence). CDR3 coding DNA: TGTGCCAGTAGTATTTCACAGATTAACACCGGGGAGCTGTTTTTT. Amino acids: CASSISQINTGELFF.

The CDR3 DNA reads as TGTGCCAGCAGCCGGCTGCAGGGGGCTGGCTACACCTTC. Translating it yields CASSRLQGAGYTF. The rearrangement uses TRBV5-4 and TRBJ1-2; 8 bases map to TRBD1. Germline V CDR1 and CDR2: SGHNT, YYREEE (reference sequence). V gave up 4 bases and J gave up 7 bases; unmatched junction bases: 6. The CDR3 has 13 amino acids.